This TCR beta chain was identified in a study of T cell responses to AZD1222 COVID-19 vaccine. Measured with immunoSEQ multiplex PCR; TCRdb has only the in-frame clones, and not every one. The data show roughly 150,000 clones, approximately 80% seen once. CDR1 and CDR2 from the germline V gene are SGHNT and YYREEE (reference sequence). Trimming removed 4 bases from V and 14 bases from J, with 19 bases in between. The CDR3 is 13 residues long. This clone was counted a few times. The sequence was collected from an adult in good health. The specimen comprised peripheral blood, sampled on day 0 of AZD1222 vaccination. This sequence joins TRBV5-4 and TRBJ2-1; D uncertain. The CDR3 spells CASSGVDTKHEFF. The CDR3 nucleotides are TGTGCCAGCAGCGGCGTTGACACAAAGCACGAGTTCTTC.